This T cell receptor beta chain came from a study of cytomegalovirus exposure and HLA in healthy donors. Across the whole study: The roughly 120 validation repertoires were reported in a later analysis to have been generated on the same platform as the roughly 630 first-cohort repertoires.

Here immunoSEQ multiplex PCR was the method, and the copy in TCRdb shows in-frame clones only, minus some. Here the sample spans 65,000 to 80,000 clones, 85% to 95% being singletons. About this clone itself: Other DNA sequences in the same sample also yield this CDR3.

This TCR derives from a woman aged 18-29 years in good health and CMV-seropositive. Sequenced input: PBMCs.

CDR3 bases: TGTGCCTGGAGTGTAGAGGGGAACACTGAAGCTTTCTTT. Translated, it gives CAWSVEGNTEAFF. The chain employs TRBV30 and TRBJ1-1; D remains unclear. Germline CDR1 GTSNPN, CDR2 SVGIG (reference sequence). The V end was cut by 0 bases, the J end by 1 base, with 6 bases between. This CDR3 contains 13 residues.